The 17 T cell receptor beta chains below come from one sample, sequenced in a study of Ad26.COV2.S vaccination and SARS-CoV-2 variants. Method: immunoSEQ multiplex PCR; TCRdb's copy keeps in-frame clones and lacks some. Of roughly 420,000 clones in the sample, roughly 89% were seen once. Sample treatment: roughly 18 received Ad26.COV2.S at low or high dose, single or two shots; 5 received placebo; per-sample allocation not given. After the first vaccine or placebo injection, samples were drawn on day 63. Sample: peripheral blood, taken in a trial of Ad26.COV2.S vaccine versus placebo. These receptors originate from a person aged 18-65 years who received the Ad26.COV2.S COVID-19 vaccine or a placebo.

This clone occurred a few times. The chain links TRBV3-1 (or the pseudogene TRBV3-2) to TRBJ2-1, with D unresolved. The CDR3 contains 13 residues. From germline, CDR1 is LGHDT and CDR2 YNNKEL (reference sequence). V lost 4 bases to trimming and J lost 5 bases, with 9 bases between them. CDR3 loop: CASSLLTNNEQFF. In nucleotides, the CDR3 is TGTGCCAGCAGCCTCCTCACGAACAATGAGCAGTTCTTC.

This clone was counted once. This chain links TRBV7-3 with TRBJ2-3; 11 positions match TRBD1. The ends lost 1 base at V and 4 bases at J; junction bases unmatched: 4. Germline CDR1 and CDR2: SGHTA and FQGTGA. This CDR3 has 16 amino acids. The CDR3, as DNA: TGTGCCAGCAGCTTAAGGGGGACAGGGGGTGCAGATACGCAGTATTTT. It specifies CASSLRGTGGADTQYF. The full variable domain, its missing parts supplied by reference TRBV7-3 and TRBJ2-3, is GAGVSQTPSNKVTEKGKYVELRCDPISGHTALYWYRQSLGQGPEFLIYFQGTGAADDSGLPNDRFFAVRPEGSVSTLKIQRTERGDSAVYLCASSLRGTGGADTQYFGPGTRLTVL.

The sample holds one count of this clone. The J gene is TRBJ1-6, the V gene TRBV28; D not resolved. The V gene's germline CDR1 is MDHEN and CDR2 SYDVKM. The CDR3 covers 11 residues. The V gene lost 5 bases and the J gene lost 14 bases, with 10 bases spanning the gap. CDR3 in amino acids: CASSPSISLHF. Here the CDR3 DNA reads TGTGCCAGCAGTCCCAGTATATCCCTCCACTTT. The whole variable domain, filled in from reference TRBV28 and TRBJ1-6, reads DVKVTQSSRYLVKRTGEKVFLECVQDMDHENMFWYRQDPGLGLRLIYFSYDVKMKEKGDIPEGYSVSREKKERFSLILESASTNQTSMYLCASSPSISLHFGNGTRLTVT.

CDR3: CASSVETPYEQYV. CDR3 nucleotides: TGTGCCAGCAGCGTAGAGACTCCCTACGAGCAGTACGTC. The rearrangement joins TRBV9 to TRBJ2-7; no definite D call. CDR1 is SGDLS, CDR2 YYNGEE, per germline. This CDR3 is built from 13 residues. With 0 bases removed from V and 2 bases from J, the gap between germline ends came to 6 bases.

This rearrangement joins TRBV5-5 to TRBJ2-7; D gene unclear. This CDR3 has 13 residues. Germline V lookup: CDR1 SGHKS, CDR2 YYEKEE (reference sequence). The V end was cut by 2 bases, the J end by 4 bases, with 10 bases between. The CDR3 region has the DNA TGTGCCAGCAGCTTCGAGCCGTATTACGAGCAGTACGTC. Amino acids: CASSFEPYYEQYV.

V and J are TRBV19 and TRBJ1-3; D is undetermined. Trimming took off 2 bases at V and 2 bases at J, with 16 bases between the two ends. Germline V gene lookup returns CDR1 LNHDA and CDR2 SQIVND (reference sequence). The CDR3 contains 17 residues. CDR3 bases: TGTGCCAGTAGTATACCGTTACGGCGGAGAGCTGGAAACACCATATATTTT. Translated, it gives CASSIPLRRRAGNTIYF. The whole variable domain, filled in from reference TRBV19 and TRBJ1-3, reads DGGITQSPKYLFRKEGQNVTLSCEQNLNHDAMYWYRQDPGQGLRLIYYSQIVNDFQKGDIAEGYSVSREKKESFPLTVTSAQKNPTAFYLCASSIPLRRRAGNTIYFGEGSWLTVV.

The chain joins TRBV5-1 to TRBJ2-5; 8 nucleotides align to TRBD2. Looked up from germline, CDR1 is SGHRS and CDR2 is YFSETQ. CDR3 length: 14 residues. V was pared by 4 bases and J by 2 bases, with 4 bases of the junction left unmatched. The CDR3 reads CASSNERGQETQYF. Written as DNA, the CDR3 is TGCGCCAGCAGCAACGAGCGGGGGCAAGAGACCCAGTACTTC.

The CDR3 sequence is CASSNITTGGYTF. CDR3 bases: TGTGCCAGCAGCAATATAACGACAGGGGGCTACACCTTC. The chain joins TRBV5-4 to TRBJ1-2; 7 nucleotides line up with TRBD1. Germline V gene data show CDR1 as SGHNT and CDR2 as YYREEE (reference sequence). V lost 4 bases to trimming and J lost 8 bases; unmatched junction nucleotides: 8. The length of the CDR3 is 13 residues.

This chain connects TRBV12-3 or TRBV12-4 to TRBJ2-7; no clear D. The length of the CDR3 is 13 residues. Deletions cut 1 base from V and 3 bases from J, with 7 bases between. CDR3 in amino acids: CASSLGLIYEQYV. In DNA, the CDR3 is TGTGCCAGCAGTTTAGGACTCATCTACGAGCAGTACGTC.

The chain recombines TRBV5-1 with TRBJ2-2; D tentatively fits TRBD1 or TRBD2 (6 bases each). V was clipped by 3 bases and J by 0 bases, with 9 bases between them. Looked up from germline, CDR1 is SGHRS and CDR2 is YFSETQ. The length of the CDR3 is 15 residues. The CDR3 coding sequence is TGCGCCAGCAGCTCGGGGGCCGCGAACACCGGGGAGCTGTTTTTT. This gives the protein CASSSGAANTGELFF.

The J gene is TRBJ1-5, the V gene TRBV6-6, with a tentative D call TRBD1 (5 bases). The germline V gene has CDR1 MNHNY and CDR2 SVGAGI (reference sequence). The CDR3 is 13 residues long. The V and J ends lost 5 bases and 9 bases respectively, with 14 bases between them. For the CDR3, the DNA is TGTGCCAGCAGTGCGGACACCCGGGGGCCCCAGCATTTT. Translating it yields CASSADTRGPQHF.

V usage is TRBV10-2 and J usage is TRBJ2-2, with D hard to call. V lost 6 bases and J lost 1, with 6 bases in between. Germline-derived CDR1 and CDR2 are WSHSY and SAAADI. This CDR3 has 13 residues. The CDR3 bases are TGCGCCAGCAGACACAGGAACACCGGGGAGCTGTTTTTT. Residues: CASRHRNTGELFF.

This clone is a singleton in its sample. The CDR3 coding sequence is TGTGCCAGCAGCTTAGGTCACAGGGACGAGACCCAGTACTTC. As protein: CASSLGHRDETQYF. The chain has TRBV5-4 and TRBJ2-5; a weak D match, TRBD1 (6 bases). Germline CDR1 SGHNT, CDR2 YYREEE (reference sequence). CDR3 length equals 14 residues. Trimming shortened V by 2 bases and J by 5 bases, and 13 bases separated the two germline ends.

The chain carries TRBV7-9 and TRBJ2-7; 12 bases are shared with TRBD2. The length of the CDR3 is 19 residues. The germline CDR1 and CDR2 sequences are SEHNR and FQNEAQ (reference sequence). J gave up 0 bases and V 1 base, and 10 bases lay outside the gene matches. CDR3 DNA sequence: TGTGCCAGCAGCTTAGGACTAGCGGGGGCCCAAATCCTCTCCTACGAGCAGTACTTC. This translates into CASSLGLAGAQILSYEQYF.

This chain joins TRBV24-1 and TRBJ1-4, with a weak D call TRBD1 (5 bases). Looked up from germline, CDR1 is KGHDR and CDR2 is SFDVKD. CDR3 length: 16 amino acids. Trimming took off 3 bases at V and 3 bases at J, with 13 bases between the two ends. The CDR3 loop is CATSDGGPWANEKLFF. CDR3 coding DNA: TGTGCCACCAGTGATGGGGGTCCCTGGGCTAATGAAAAACTGTTTTTT.

The rearrangement uses TRBV4-2 and TRBJ1-2; 7 bases are a match to TRBD1. The ends lost 3 bases at V and 4 bases at J; junction bases unmatched: 8. Germline V lookup: CDR1 LGHNA, CDR2 YNFKEQ. This CDR3 region has 15 residues. The CDR3: CASSQPQQGIYGYTF. CDR3 coding DNA: TGTGCCAGCAGCCAGCCTCAACAGGGGATCTATGGCTACACCTTC.

This chain uses TRBV7-3 with TRBJ2-3, with 9 bases aligning to TRBD2. Germline values: CDR1 SGHTA, CDR2 FQGTGA. After removal of 5 bases from V and 0 bases from J, the junction contained 3 bases not matched to a gene. CDR3 size: 15 residues. CDR3 amino acids: CASSASGGSTDTQYF. The CDR3 nucleotides are TGTGCCAGCAGCGCCAGCGGGGGGAGCACAGATACGCAGTATTTT.